The present TCR beta chain was sequenced within a study of Graves' ophthalmopathy and Graves' hyperthyroidism. TCR beta CDR3 regions were amplified from RNA transcripts. RT-PCR in the first round used HTBI primers; a second-round multiplex PCR followed. TCRdb re-derived calls from the multiplex PCR reads in MiXCR, one entry per CDR3 protein. There are 300,000 to 400,000 distinct CDR3 sequences in the sample; about 18% occur only once, and 2.4% lies in the top ten. The CDR3 has 16 residues. Per the germline V gene, CDR1 is MNHEY and CDR2 is SVGAGI. V shed 1 base and J 4 bases; nucleotides not matched to a gene: 8. Ten or more counts support this clonotype. The PBMC fraction was derived from around 9.5 ml of fresh peripheral blood.

Sequencing was done on a sample of peripheral blood. V and J are TRBV6-5 and TRBJ2-5; the match to TRBD1 covers 8 bases. The source is an adult woman with stable Graves' hyperthyroidism. The CDR3, as DNA: TGTGCCAGCAGTTACTATGGCAGGGGGCTGGTAGAGACCCAGTACTTC. This translates into CASSYYGRGLVETQYF.